This T cell receptor beta chain was captured in a study of blood T cell repertoires in COVID-19. Background on the study: The cDNA or gDNA used as material had been derived from T cells, B-cell-depleted T cells, or PBMCs.

Methods used by the authors: Nucleated cell counts were estimated from reference gene primer amplification. The protocol was immunoSEQ multiplex PCR, while the TCRdb copy is restricted to in-frame clones and leaves out a portion. V, J and clone size derive from that table, while D and trimming were established from the DNA sequence. The sample yields about 46,000 clones, about 85% seen once. Participants reported their clinical history, and cohort assignment relied on those reports. The recovered donors of Cohort 3 showed two negative PCRs, clearance, or symptom resolution. The sample taken for sequencing was PBMCs or T cells enriched from blood (not recorded which). The sequence came from a woman aged 50 to 65 who had recovered from COVID-19.

For the CDR3, the DNA is TGTGCCAGCAGCCCCGGGACAGGGTGGCGAAACACCATATATTTT. Its protein product is CASSPGTGWRNTIYF. The gene calls are TRBV7-2 and TRBJ1-3; 9 bases are a match to TRBD1. J gave up 5 bases and V 5 bases, and 7 bases lay outside the gene matches. This CDR3 has 15 residues. The V gene's germline CDR1 is SGHTA and CDR2 FQGNSA.